This T cell receptor (beta chain) came from a study of CD8+ T cells in alopecia areata (dated by TCRdb to the late 2010s). In the study overall: The treated patients, all with moderate-to-severe alopecia areata, were enrolled in an open-label pilot trial of oral tofacitinib given at 5 to 10 mg twice daily. Tofacitinib was administered for 6 to 18 months, and 6 months of follow-up off drug were then conducted to assess delayed response and recurrence. The SALT score, which quantifies the percentage of affected scalp surface area, was used to measure disease severity in treated patients. In both human patients and the C3H/HeJ mouse model, the study applied high-throughput TCRbeta sequencing to look at T cell clonal expansion in alopecia areata. On the human side, TCRbeta sequencing was run on scalp tissue and on sorted CD4+ and CD8+ peripheral blood T cells from healthy controls and from alopecia areata patients with either patchy or totalis/universalis disease. Tofacitinib-treated patients had biopsies at baseline and at 4 and 24 weeks of treatment, with a later scalp biopsy in several patients. Scalp clonality was compared across normal scalp (n=4), patchy alopecia areata scalp (n=8), and alopecia totalis/universalis scalp (n=8). RNA came from the PAXgene miRNA kit for fixed scalp, the miRNeasy kit for PBMCs, and the RNeasy kit for mouse skin. Amplification of TCRbeta CDR3 regions was done by immunoSEQ multiplex PCR using 35 Vbeta forward primers and 13 Jbeta reverse primers.

Comments on this clone: The specificity of this receptor is unknown. No quality values exist for individual bases; no much larger clone is one base distant.

Per the publication, the treatment or condition label means: oral pan-JAK inhibitor, 5-10 mg twice daily. From alopecia areata patients, peripheral blood was collected along with lesional scalp punch biopsies. PBMCs were isolated by density centrifugation and stained for CD3, CD4 and CD8, after which CD4+ and CD8+ T cells were sorted on a FACSAria. Libraries came from the immunoSEQ multiplex PCR assay. RNA was extracted from all samples and reverse transcribed into cDNA, which served as template for TCR sequencing. First-strand cDNA was synthesized with SuperScript III using a 2:1 mix of oligo-dT and random hexamers. A synthetic immune receptor repertoire was used to measure amplification bias, and any remaining bias was corrected computationally. The paper's processing steps were these. Raw reads were preprocessed for error removal, and CDR3 was defined according to IMGT conventions as running from the conserved cysteine to phenylalanine. Clonality was computed as 1 minus the Shannon entropy, with the entropy normalized by log2 of the number of productive unique TCRs. Whether each scalp clone was CD4 or CD8 was inferred by checking scalp TCRbeta sequences against the CD4 and CD8 repertoires from sorted blood. Entries here come from immuneACCESS through TCRdb and include only in-frame sequences with V and J called. Some clones fail to appear in such tables; in the studies checked, an unresolved V gene covers under half of the shortfall, and the cause of the remainder is unknown. V and J calls and clone size follow that table, whereas D and trimming were derived from the DNA. A total of approximately 180,000 clones appear in this sample, less than 70% of them only once. The top ten hold about 1.3% of the sample.

General study outcomes and caveats: Because the treated cohort was small and included a single nonresponder, larger studies are needed to assess links between baseline CD8+ expansion and response. Many expanded lesional clones were found to persist in scalp and blood during tofacitinib treatment, and relapse after treatment cessation may be partly explained by this persistence. Compared with normal scalp, lesional scalp had higher clonality and more expanded CD8+ clones, particularly in alopecia totalis/universalis, a pattern that suggests antigenic drive. Resident alphabeta T cells in normal human skin are also sequenced, complicating scalp TCR repertoire analysis, unlike mouse skin dominated by gammadelta T cells. With tofacitinib, both scalp clonality and the number of expanded CD8+ clones among the top 100 scalp clones went down significantly. Shared TCR sequences between patients were less evident than in mice, which may be partly attributable to HLA diversity in the patient population.

V lost 5 bases and J lost 1 base, and the count of bases not matched to a germline gene is 1. Taken from the germline V gene, the CDR1 and CDR2 loops are SGHRS and YFSETQ. The CDR3 contains 14 residues, cysteine and phenylalanine counted. Only the CDR3 part of the read is kept: 42 bases, read in frame from the first base. This TCR was sampled from a human donor with alopecia areata. The specimen comprised CD4+ T cells sorted from blood, sampled between weeks 49 and 50, from a patient treated with tofacitinib. The chain is made from TRBV5-1 and TRBJ1-4; the central 8 bases match TRBD1. Here the CDR3 is given as CASRGQETNEKLFF. The sequenced DNA: TGCGCCAGCAGGGGACAGGAAACTAATGAAAAACTGTTTTTT.